Below are 4 T cell receptor beta chains sequenced from a single sample in a study of Ad26.COV2.S vaccination and SARS-CoV-2 variants (dated by TCRdb to the early 2020s). Explained via the paper, the time point label denotes: individuals recovered from natural SARS-CoV-2 infection. Library construction relied on the immunoSEQ multiplex PCR assay. What TCRdb holds here is the immuneACCESS table cut down to in-frame rearrangements. Part of the clones is not present; checked against another copy, under half of the missing clones reflect an unresolved V gene, and the others are unexplained. This sample lists about 350,000 clones; 92% were detected once. The ten largest account for 3% to 5% of the sample. The source was peripheral blood, collected after recovery from COVID-19. These receptor sequences come from a human donor who had recovered from COVID-19.

The genes are TRBV6-4 and TRBJ2-7; tentative D call: TRBD2 (6 bases). CDR1 and CDR2 from the germline V gene are MRHNA and SNTAGT. The CDR3 runs to 15 residues. V shed 11 bases and J shed 2 bases, with 22 bases lying between them. CDR3 in amino acids: CARTRMGGTTYEQYF. The CDR3, as DNA: TGTGCCCGCACACGGATGGGGGGTACGACCTACGAGCAGTACTTC.

The chain couples TRBV11-1 to TRBJ1-1; D is perhaps TRBD1 (6 bases). Trimming shortened V by 11 bases and J by 4 bases, and 17 bases separated the two germline ends. The CDR3 is 13 residues long. Per germline, CDR1 SGHAT and CDR2 FQDESV (reference sequence). The CDR3: CAGQSQGGTEAFF. Here the CDR3 DNA reads TGTGCCGGGCAATCACAGGGAGGCACTGAAGCTTTCTTT.

The DNA of the CDR3 is TGCAGCGGAGGAGAGGGCTATGGCTACACCTTC. This codes for CSGGEGYGYTF. The chain joins TRBV29-1 to TRBJ1-2; D not resolved. CDR3 length: 11 residues. The V gene's germline CDR1 is SQVTM and CDR2 ANQGSEA. V dropped 7 bases and J dropped 4 bases, with 10 bases sitting between them.

The genes are TRBV19 and TRBJ2-5; D is unclear. CDR3 size: 13 residues. From germline, CDR1 is LNHDA and CDR2 SQIVND (reference sequence). Trimming removed 3 bases at V and 3 bases at J, with 8 bases between. CDR3: CASSIQVKETQYF. The CDR3 nucleotides are TGTGCCAGTAGTATCCAGGTAAAAGAGACCCAGTACTTC. Full variable domain (outside the CDR3, taken from reference TRBV19 and TRBJ2-5): DGGITQSPKYLFRKEGQNVTLSCEQNLNHDAMYWYRQDPGQGLRLIYYSQIVNDFQKGDIAEGYSVSREKKESFPLTVTSAQKNPTAFYLCASSIQVKETQYFGPGTRLLVL.